Following are 16 T cell receptor beta chains from one sample sequenced in a study of blood T cells in healthy people across ages. It was with a sample-barcoded 5' primer and a J-beta primer mix that a second PCR of roughly 7 to 12 cycles was run. TCRdb reprocessed the 5' RACE reads with MiXCR, giving one entry per CDR3 protein. The repertoire holds about 570,000 distinct CDR3 sequences, with about 27% as singletons. These data were also filed under a second study, of T cells of mothers and their children.

Sequencing was carried out using blood. These receptors came from a boy between 2 and 10 years old in good health.

This clonotype has a handful of counts. The V call is TRBV6-5, the J call TRBJ1-2, with D uncertain. CDR3 length equals 14 residues. Trimming removed 0 bases at V and 6 bases at J, with 11 bases between. Germline assignment: CDR1 MNHEY and CDR2 SVGAGI. The CDR3 loop reads CASSYSRTIDGYTF. In DNA, the CDR3 is TGTGCCAGCAGTTACTCAAGGACCATCGATGGCTACACCTTC.

This clonotype was seen repeatedly, ten times or more. This CDR3 reads CASSGRTGRNGYTF. CDR3 nucleotides: TGTGCCAGCAGTGGACGGACAGGGAGGAATGGCTACACCTTC. J is TRBJ1-2 and V is TRBV25-1, with 8 bases that match TRBD1. The germline V gene encodes CDR1 MGHDK and CDR2 SYGVNS. Unmatched junction bases numbered 7, after V lost 4 bases and J lost 6 bases. This CDR3 is built from 14 residues.

The chain joins TRBV20-1 to TRBJ1-5; 11 bases match TRBD1. Gene TRBJ2-3 matches the end of the DNA better, so the J call may be wrong. The CDR3 covers 13 residues. Per germline, CDR1 DFQATT and CDR2 SNEGSKA (reference sequence). The CDR3 is CSAPGTGGQPQYF. For the CDR3, the DNA is TGCAGTGCCCCCGGGACAGGGGGTCAGCCCCAGTATTTT.

This clonotype was seen only a few times. The chain carries TRBV18 and TRBJ1-4, with TRBD1 identical over 7 bases. Per germline, CDR1 KGHSH and CDR2 LQKENI. V gave up 4 bases and J gave up 7 bases; unmatched junction bases: 15. The CDR3 has 17 amino acids. The CDR3 region is CASSLSQFRDSPEKLFF. The CDR3, as DNA: TGTGCCAGCTCACTTAGCCAGTTCCGGGACAGTCCTGAAAAACTGTTTTTT.

There are a few counts of this clonotype. The rearrangement links TRBV12-3 or TRBV12-4 to TRBJ2-3; possibly TRBD2 for D (5 bases). This CDR3 has 14 residues. Trimming shortened V by 6 bases and J by 4 bases, and 14 bases separated the two germline ends. CDR3 in amino acids: CASRDGKGADTQYF. The DNA for the CDR3 is TGTGCCAGCAGAGACGGGAAAGGCGCAGATACGCAGTATTTT.

The rearrangement uses TRBV12-3 or TRBV12-4 and TRBJ1-2; 9 bases are shared with TRBD1. The CDR3 contains 15 residues. J lost 1 base, V lost 2 bases, and 2 bases had no gene match. CDR3 nucleotides: TGTGCCAGCAGTTTAAGGGACAGGGTTAACTATGGCTACACCTTC. Its protein is CASSLRDRVNYGYTF.

This rearrangement joins TRBV6-6 to TRBJ2-6, with D unresolved. Looked up from germline, CDR1 is MNHNY and CDR2 is SVGAGI (reference sequence). This CDR3 has 14 amino acids. V lost 6 bases to trimming and J lost 0 bases, with 6 bases between them. The CDR3 is CASSYVSGANVLTF. The DNA of the CDR3 is TGTGCCAGCAGCTACGTCTCTGGGGCCAACGTCCTGACTTTC.

This rearrangement joins TRBV7-9 to TRBJ2-5; D gene ambiguous. The germline gives CDR1 SEHNR, CDR2 FQNEAQ (reference sequence). Between the trimmed V and J ends, which lost 1 base and 3 bases, there was a span of 15 bases. The CDR3 contains 16 residues. CDR3 in amino acids: CASSLGVYSLEETQYF. The CDR3 DNA reads TGTGCCAGCAGCTTAGGGGTCTACAGTCTCGAAGAGACCCAGTACTTC.

The V call is TRBV9, the J call TRBJ1-1; 8 positions agree with TRBD1. Germline assignment: CDR1 SGDLS and CDR2 YYNGEE. The CDR3 loop spans 15 amino acids. V gave up 4 bases and J gave up 1 base; unmatched junction bases: 6. CDR3 coding DNA: TGTGCCAGCAGCATAACCGGGACAGGGAACACTGAAGCTTTCTTT. It yields the protein CASSITGTGNTEAFF.

The rearrangement joins TRBV5-5 to TRBJ1-1, with D unclear. V gave up 4 bases and J gave up 1 base, with 14 bases separating them. Germline V lookup: CDR1 SGHKS, CDR2 YYEKEE (reference sequence). The CDR3 spans 15 residues. The CDR3 DNA is TGTGCCAGCAGCCTACAGTGGACGGAGAACACTGAAGCTTTCTTT. Translating gives CASSLQWTENTEAFF.

This clonotype has more than one count but fewer than ten. This chain uses TRBV6-6 with TRBJ1-4, with 8 bases aligning to TRBD1. The CDR3 runs 14 residues. Germline V gene lookup returns CDR1 MNHNY and CDR2 SVGAGI (reference sequence). The J segment lost 8 bases and the V segment lost 2 bases, leaving 4 bases of the junction unmatched. The CDR3 bases are TGTGCCAGCAGTTACCCGGACAGGGTCGAAAAACTGTTTTTT. Protein sequence: CASSYPDRVEKLFF.

The chain combines TRBV12-3 or TRBV12-4 with TRBJ2-5; 10 bases agree with TRBD1. This CDR3 comprises 16 residues. Trimming took 4 bases from V and 11 from J; bases not matched to a gene: 16. The CDR3 DNA is TGTGCCAGCAGTTCTGGGACAGGGGCCCATTCCTACAAGCAGTACTTC. Residues: CASSSGTGAHSYKQYF.

J is TRBJ2-7 and V is TRBV7-8; unclear D gene. Looked up from germline, CDR1 is SGHVS and CDR2 is FQNEAQ. This CDR3 comprises 13 residues. V dropped 3 bases and J dropped 2 bases, with 8 bases sitting between them. CDR3 amino acids: CASSLQVTYEQYF. The CDR3 DNA reads as TGTGCCAGCAGCTTGCAGGTAACCTACGAGCAGTACTTC.

This clonotype was picked up a small number of times. This rearrangement joins TRBV13 to TRBJ2-5, with D unclear. The J call may be faulty, since TRBJ2-7 better matches the DNA end. CDR3 length: 13 amino acids. Germline V gene sequence: CDR1 PRHDT, CDR2 FYEKMQ (reference sequence). The CDR3: CASSLRGVDEQYF. In DNA form, the CDR3 reads TGTGCCAGCAGCTTAAGAGGAGTCGACGAGCAGTACTTC.

This clonotype was seen only a few times. V usage is TRBV29-1 and J usage is TRBJ1-1; TRBD1 aligns across 7 bases. V lost 7 bases and J lost 0; bases outside the gene matches: 11. CDR3 length equals 15 residues. Per germline, CDR1 SQVTM and CDR2 ANQGSEA. In nucleotides, the CDR3 is TGCAGCGCCTATTCGACAGGGATGATGAACACTGAAGCTTTCTTT. It specifies CSAYSTGMMNTEAFF.

This chain links TRBV9 with TRBJ2-5; TRBD2 matches 7 bases. Germline CDR1 and CDR2: SGDLS and YYNGEE. J lost 5 bases, V lost 4 bases, and 14 bases had no gene match. The CDR3 runs to 16 residues. CDR3 nucleotide sequence: TGTGCCAGCAGCCTCACCCAAAGCGGGGCGAGGGAGACCCAGTACTTC. Amino acids: CASSLTQSGARETQYF.